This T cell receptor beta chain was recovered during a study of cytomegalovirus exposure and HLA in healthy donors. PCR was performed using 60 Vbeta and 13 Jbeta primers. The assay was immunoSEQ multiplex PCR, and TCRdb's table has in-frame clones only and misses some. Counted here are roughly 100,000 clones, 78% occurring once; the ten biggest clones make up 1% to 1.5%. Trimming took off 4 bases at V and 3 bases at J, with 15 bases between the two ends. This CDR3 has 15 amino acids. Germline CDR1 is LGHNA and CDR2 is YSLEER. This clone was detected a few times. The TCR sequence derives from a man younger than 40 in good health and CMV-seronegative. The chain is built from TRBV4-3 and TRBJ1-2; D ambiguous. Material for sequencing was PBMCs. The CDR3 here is CASSRGPGSDYGYTF. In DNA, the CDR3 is TGCGCCAGCAGCCGAGGCCCCGGGTCGGACTATGGCTACACCTTC.